The rows below give T cell receptor beta chains drawn from one sample of a study of blood T cell repertoires in COVID-19. Libraries were prepared by immunoSEQ multiplex PCR; TCRdb keeps only in-frame clonotypes and omits some of them. The table has 72,000 or so clones, 81% seen once. What was sequenced was peripheral blood. These receptors all come from a human donor in a cohort sampled during active COVID-19. Each CDR3 is given with its conserved first and last residue. The D gene is left open where the match is weak. Not every row has a clone size; where given, it reads once, few, many or a size class.

TRBD2	TRBV7-3	TRBJ2-1	NA	CASSPGPSGPYNEQFF	TGTGCCAGCAGCCCAGGCCCTAGCGGACCCTACAATGAGCAGTTCTTC
NA	TRBV20-1	TRBJ2-5	NA	CSATEWTTGETQYF	TGCAGTGCTACTGAGTGGACAACTGGGGAGACCCAGTACTTC
NA	TRBV24-1	TRBJ2-2	NA	CATSDRVANTGELFF	TGTGCCACCAGTGACCGCGTCGCGAACACCGGGGAGCTGTTTTTT
NA	TRBV7-6	TRBJ1-2	once	CASSPRQDPYYGYTF	TGTGCCAGCAGCCCAAGACAGGACCCCTACTATGGCTACACCTTC
TRBD2	TRBV7-3	TRBJ2-3	NA	CASSSGQRTSGSTDTQYF	TGTGCCAGCAGCTCGGGACAGCGGACTAGCGGTAGCACAGATACGCAGTATTTT
NA	TRBV7-8	TRBJ2-3	NA	CASSLGSGMDVTDTQYF	TGTGCCAGCAGCTTAGGGTCGGGGATGGACGTCACAGATACGCAGTATTTT
NA	TRBV25-1	TRBJ1-1	NA	CASSASLKTVNTEAFF	TGTGCCAGCAGTGCTTCACTGAAGACAGTGAACACTGAAGCTTTCTTT
NA	TRBV28	TRBJ2-1	NA	CASSPLVWGPDEQFF	TGTGCCAGCAGTCCCCTGGTTTGGGGGCCGGATGAGCAGTTCTTC
TRBD2	TRBV6-5	TRBJ2-1	NA	CASNKREGNEQFF	TGTGCCAGCAACAAGCGGGAGGGTAATGAGCAGTTCTTC
TRBD2	TRBV4-1	TRBJ2-2	few	CASSQWGREGPTTGELFF	TGCGCCAGCAGCCAATGGGGGCGGGAGGGCCCGACCACCGGGGAGCTGTTTTTT
NA	TRBV7-8	TRBJ2-7	medium-sized	CASSLEASVAYEQYF	TGTGCCAGCAGCTTGGAAGCTAGCGTAGCCTACGAGCAGTACTTC
TRBD1	TRBV12-3/TRBV12-4	TRBJ2-7	NA	CASSTRGQPEQYF	TGTGCCAGCAGTACAAGGGGACAGCCCGAGCAGTACTTC
NA	TRBV11-2	TRBJ2-7	NA	CASSPTRVVAPRSSYEQYF	TGTGCCAGCAGCCCCACTCGGGTGGTCGCCCCCCGAAGCTCCTACGAGCAGTACTTC
NA	TRBV5-1	TRBJ1-1	few	CASSLDPSGEVGAFF	TGCGCCAGCAGCTTGGACCCTAGCGGTGAGGTGGGAGCTTTCTTT
NA	TRBV7-3	TRBJ2-3	NA	CASSPEGDTQYF	TGTGCCAGCAGCCCTGAGGGAGATACGCAGTATTTT
NA	TRBV28	TRBJ1-1	few	CASSLGGSGEAFF	TGTGCCAGCAGTCTGGGGGGGAGCGGTGAAGCTTTCTTT
NA	TRBV7-9	TRBJ2-7	NA	CASNRAGLANEQYF	TGTGCCAGCAATAGGGCCGGACTGGCAAACGAGCAGTACTTC
TRBD2	TRBV4-3	TRBJ2-1	once	CASSQDRLASYNEQFF	TGCGCCAGCAGCCAGGATCGACTAGCCTCCTACAATGAGCAGTTCTTC
TRBD1	TRBV5-4	TRBJ1-2	NA	CASSLNRGGNGYTF	TGTGCCAGCAGCTTGAACAGGGGGGGAAATGGCTACACCTTC
TRBD1	TRBV3-1/TRBV3-2	TRBJ1-1	NA	CASSLGQGEGDTEAFF	TGTGCCAGCAGCCTGGGACAGGGGGAAGGGGACACTGAAGCTTTCTTT
TRBD1	TRBV9	TRBJ1-2	NA	CASSVGDSDNYGYTF	TGTGCCAGCAGCGTAGGGGACAGTGACAACTATGGCTACACCTTC
NA	TRBV6-5	TRBJ2-6	NA	CASTPYRTGANVLTF	TGTGCCAGCACACCCTACAGGACTGGGGCCAACGTCCTGACTTTC
TRBD2	TRBV6-5	TRBJ2-5	NA	CASNAATGGMETQYF	TGTGCCAGCAACGCCGCGACGGGAGGGATGGAGACCCAGTACTTC
TRBD1	TRBV11-2	TRBJ1-2	many	CASSYGQGSGYTF	TGTGCCAGCAGCTATGGACAGGGCTCTGGCTACACCTTC
NA	TRBV6-1	TRBJ2-7	NA	CASSDTYPGLGYF	TGTGCCAGCAGTGACACATACCCGGGACTTGGATACTTC
TRBD1	TRBV28	TRBJ1-1	once	CASSITGTGIVNTEAFF	TGTGCCAGCAGCATTACGGGGACAGGGATTGTGAACACTGAAGCTTTCTTT
TRBD2	TRBV18	TRBJ2-1	NA	CASSLVPESGRPSAHEQFF	TGTGCCAGCTCCCTCGTCCCTGAGAGCGGGAGGCCCTCAGCGCATGAGCAGTTCTTC
NA	TRBV27	TRBJ1-1	NA	CASSLQGFTEAFF	TGTGCCAGCAGTTTACAGGGGTTCACTGAAGCTTTCTTT
NA	TRBV27	TRBJ2-1	NA	CASTLTGISNSEQFF	TGTGCCAGCACTCTTACCGGGATCTCAAACAGTGAGCAGTTCTTC
TRBD1	TRBV28	TRBJ2-4	NA	CASSPTGKGNIQYF	TGTGCCAGCAGCCCGACAGGGAAAGGGAACATTCAGTACTTC
NA	TRBV28	TRBJ1-6	NA	CASSLFTGESPLHF	TGTGCCAGCAGTTTGTTCACCGGGGAATCACCCCTCCACTTT
TRBD2	TRBV5-6	TRBJ2-1	NA	CASSSATSGGNEQFF	TGTGCCAGCAGCTCGGCCACTAGCGGGGGGAATGAGCAGTTCTTC
NA	TRBV7-8	TRBJ2-7	NA	CASSTAGLRGEQYF	TGTGCCAGCAGCACTGCGGGACTCCGAGGCGAGCAGTACTTC
NA	TRBV18	TRBJ2-1	NA	CASSPPLTTTYNEQFF	TGTGCCAGCTCACCACCGCTGACGACTACCTACAATGAGCAGTTCTTC
NA	TRBV10-3	TRBJ2-6	NA	CASQGQLSGANVLTF	TGTGCCTCCCAGGGGCAGCTGTCTGGGGCCAACGTCCTGACTTTC
TRBD1	TRBV7-9	TRBJ2-5	NA	CASSPKDRLEETQYF	TGTGCCAGCAGCCCCAAGGACAGGTTGGAGGAGACCCAGTACTTC
TRBD1	TRBV24-1	TRBJ2-3	NA	CAPRQGTSTDTQYF	TGTGCCCCTAGACAGGGTACTAGCACAGATACGCAGTATTTT
NA	TRBV28	TRBJ2-2	NA	CASSLRLAGELFF	TGTGCCAGCAGTTTGCGATTGGCCGGGGAGCTGTTTTTT
TRBD2	TRBV7-2	TRBJ2-1	NA	CASSLVWLAGGPDEQFF	TGTGCCAGCAGCTTAGTTTGGCTAGCGGGAGGGCCGGATGAGCAGTTCTTC
NA	TRBV19	TRBJ2-7	NA	CASSTLRDSRSKPYEQYF	TGTGCCAGTAGTACGCTTCGGGACTCTCGGTCTAAACCCTACGAGCAGTACTTC
TRBD1	TRBV6-6	TRBJ1-2	NA	CAYRGLYPHYGYTF	TGTGCCTACAGGGGGCTATATCCCCACTATGGCTACACCTTC
NA	TRBV7-8	TRBJ1-1	NA	CASSSSIGQSEAFF	TGTGCCAGCAGCTCTAGTATAGGACAGTCTGAAGCTTTCTTT
NA	TRBV5-4	TRBJ2-3	NA	CASSLDSGFTDTQYF	TGTGCCAGCAGCTTGGATAGCGGATTCACAGATACGCAGTATTTT
TRBD2	TRBV4-1	TRBJ2-1	NA	CASSPPGLELLEQFF	TGCGCCAGCAGCCCGCCGGGACTAGAATTATTAGAGCAGTTCTTC
TRBD1	TRBV4-1	TRBJ1-2	once	CASSQDRAGGNYGYTF	TGCGCCAGCAGCCAAGATAGAGCAGGGGGAAACTATGGCTACACCTTC
NA	TRBV28	TRBJ1-1	NA	CASSSGLNTEAFF	TGTGCCAGCAGTTCAGGGCTGAACACTGAAGCTTTCTTT
TRBD2	TRBV2	TRBJ2-7	few	CASRAGGEQYF	TGTGCCAGCAGAGCGGGGGGCGAGCAGTACTTC
NA	TRBV4-1	TRBJ2-6	NA	CASSQLRVGRPQGTGANVLTF	TGCGCCAGCAGCCAACTTCGGGTCGGAAGACCTCAGGGTACTGGGGCCAACGTCCTGACTTTC
NA	TRBV27	TRBJ2-1	NA	CASSHNSEQFF	TGTGCCAGCAGCCACAACAGTGAGCAGTTCTTC
TRBD1	TRBV15	TRBJ2-1	NA	CATSRVGGRGNNEQFF	TGTGCCACCAGCAGAGTAGGTGGCAGGGGGAACAATGAGCAGTTCTTC
TRBD1	TRBV9	TRBJ2-1	NA	CASSVVGTGSYNEQFF	TGTGCCAGCAGCGTAGTGGGGACAGGGAGCTACAATGAGCAGTTCTTC
TRBD1	TRBV28	TRBJ1-2	NA	CASSLRRTGGASGYTF	TGTGCCAGCAGTCTCCGGAGGACAGGGGGCGCGTCTGGCTACACCTTC
NA	TRBV30	TRBJ1-2	NA	CAWSNPPGKGYTF	TGTGCCTGGAGCAACCCCCCAGGGAAGGGCTACACCTTC